Each of the 23 T cell receptor beta chains below was sequenced from the same sample in a study of a mutant IDH1 vaccine in newly diagnosed glioma. These receptors have no known antigen. The time point: week 23, last vaccination. The study gave 300 ug of mutant IDH1 20-mer peptide per vaccine dose, with topical imiquimod. Measured with immunoSEQ multiplex PCR; TCRdb has only the in-frame clones, and not every one. The data hold 55,000 or so clones, with over 70% observed a single time. This sample comprised PBMCs, obtained from a glioma patient whose treatment included an IDH1 peptide vaccine. The source is a man in his forties with glioma.

This sequence joins TRBV2 and TRBJ2-5; tentatively, D is TRBD2 (6 bases). Trimming pared 9 bases from V and 5 bases from J, leaving 16 bases between. CDR3 length: 13 residues. Germline CDR1 SNHLY, CDR2 FYNNEI. In nucleotides, the CDR3 is TGTGCCAGTTGGGGGGACCTTTCCGAGACCCAGTACTTC. Translation: CASWGDLSETQYF.

This rearrangement joins TRBV4-2 to TRBJ2-7; D is uncertain. There are 15 residues in the CDR3. V lost 0 bases and J 3 bases, leaving 12 bases between the germline ends. Germline CDR1 reads LGHNA; CDR2 reads YNFKEQ. The CDR3 bases are TGTGCCAGCAGCCAAGAGGTAGGCAGAGTCTACGAGCAGTACTTC. Translating it yields CASSQEVGRVYEQYF.

The chain employs TRBV14 and TRBJ1-6; D remains ambiguous. The CDR3 runs to 16 residues. Deletions cut 1 base from V and 0 bases from J, with 7 bases between. Germline CDR1 SGHDN, CDR2 FVKESK. CDR3: CASSQGVFSYNSPLHF. In DNA form, the CDR3 reads TGTGCCAGCAGCCAAGGAGTTTTCTCCTATAATTCACCCCTCCACTTT.

The V and J genes are TRBV6-6 and TRBJ1-5; D is uncertain. This CDR3 is 15 amino acids long. CDR1 is MNHNY and CDR2 is SVGAGI in the germline V gene (reference sequence). V shed 5 bases and J shed 1 base, with 12 bases lying between them. CDR3 coding DNA: TGTGCCAGCAGTCCCGGGATAACGAGCAATCAGCCCCAGCATTTT. This sequence encodes CASSPGITSNQPQHF.

To note about this clone: This CDR3 is also generated by other DNA sequences in the sample. V and J are TRBV29-1 and TRBJ2-5; possibly TRBD1 for D (5 bases). The CDR3 is 12 amino acids. Trimming took off 6 bases at V and 3 bases at J, with 11 bases between the two ends. CDR1 and CDR2 from the germline V gene are SQVTM and ANQGSEA. CDR3 DNA sequence: TGCAGCGTAAACACAGGCGAAGAGACCCAGTACTTC. It codes for CSVNTGEETQYF.

V is TRBV2 and J is TRBJ1-2, with 8 bases lining up with TRBD1. CDR1 is SNHLY and CDR2 is FYNNEI in the germline V gene. V dropped 7 bases and J dropped 4; count of bases not matched to a gene: 2. The CDR3 sequence is 12 residues long. CDR3 in DNA: TGTGCCAGCAAGACAGGGGTCTATGGCTACACCTTC. Translating gives CASKTGVYGYTF.

This clone was found a few times. The chain has TRBV19 and TRBJ1-6; TRBD1 matches at 7 bases. Per the germline V gene, CDR1 is LNHDA and CDR2 is SQIVND (reference sequence). The CDR3 covers 14 residues. V was pared by 4 bases and J by 5 bases, with 2 bases of the junction left unmatched. The DNA for the CDR3 is TGTGCCAGTAGTAGGGGACAGAATAATTCACCCCTCCACTTT. It encodes CASSRGQNNSPLHF.

The rearrangement links TRBV9 to TRBJ1-6, with TRBD1 matching over 7 bases. Germline CDR1 and CDR2: SGDLS and YYNGEE. The CDR3 is 15 residues long. After removal of 5 bases from V and 7 bases from J, the junction contained 9 bases not matched to a gene. CDR3 in DNA: TGTGCCAGCAGACAAGGGACAGAAGGAAATTCACCCCTCCACTTT. Protein product: CASRQGTEGNSPLHF.

This chain links TRBV5-4 with TRBJ1-5; D gene uncertain. The germline V gene encodes CDR1 SGHNT and CDR2 YYREEE (reference sequence). The CDR3 loop spans 12 amino acids. V dropped 3 bases and J dropped 4 bases, with 5 bases sitting between them. In DNA, the CDR3 is TGTGCCAGCAGCTCAGATAATCAGCCCCAGCATTTT. Protein sequence: CASSSDNQPQHF.

CDR3: CASGTGELFF. CDR3 nucleotide sequence: TGTGCCAGCGGGACCGGGGAGCTGTTTTTT. This rearrangement joins TRBV2 to TRBJ2-2; D is uncertain. The CDR3 length is 10 residues. Germline lookup yields CDR1 SNHLY and CDR2 FYNNEI. V dropped 8 bases and J dropped 5 bases, with 3 bases sitting between them.

V usage is TRBV6-6 and J usage is TRBJ1-1, with a tentative D call TRBD1 (5 bases). The CDR3 totals 13 residues. CDR1 MNHNY and CDR2 SVGAGI come from the germline V gene (reference sequence). Deletions cut 5 bases from V and 11 bases from J, with 18 bases between. The CDR3 spells CASSDPGLSRAFF. CDR3 bases: TGTGCCAGCAGTGATCCGGGACTGTCAAGGGCTTTCTTT.

This clone appeared a few times. The chain recombines TRBV4-2 with TRBJ1-1; D ambiguous. V gave up 4 bases and J gave up 0 bases, with 15 bases separating them. There are 16 residues in the CDR3. Germline CDR1 is LGHNA and CDR2 is YNFKEQ. The DNA for the CDR3 is TGTGCCAGCAGCCTCCGGACTGGAAACTTGAACACTGAAGCTTTCTTT. Its protein product is CASSLRTGNLNTEAFF.

The chain combines TRBV18 with TRBJ2-7; possibly TRBD1 for D (6 bases). From germline, CDR1 is KGHSH and CDR2 LQKENI. V lost 1 base, J lost 2 bases, and 12 bases lay in between. This CDR3 spans 15 amino acids. As DNA, the CDR3 is TGTGCCAGCTCACCACTGGGGGCTCCGACCTACGAGCAGTACTTC. It encodes CASSPLGAPTYEQYF.

This sequence joins TRBV29-1 and TRBJ1-1; 7 bases align to TRBD1. Unmatched junction bases numbered 8, after V lost 4 bases and J lost 3 bases. CDR3 size: 14 residues. Germline loops: CDR1 SQVTM, CDR2 ANQGSEA. Written as DNA, the CDR3 is TGCAGCGTTGCCCGGGGGCAGGGGGACACTGAAGCTTTCTTT. Protein product: CSVARGQGDTEAFF. Complete variable domain (other parts from reference TRBV29-1 and TRBJ1-1): SAVISQKPSRDICQRGTSLTIQCQVDSQVTMMFWYRQQPGQSLTLIATANQGSEATYESGFVIDKFPISRPNLTFSTLTVSNMSPEDSSIYLCSVARGQGDTEAFFGQGTRLTVV.

This chain links TRBV15 with TRBJ2-1; D ambiguous. The V gene's germline CDR1 is LNHNV and CDR2 YYDKDF (reference sequence). The CDR3 consists of 13 residues. Trimming pared 0 bases from V and 8 bases from J, leaving 8 bases between. The CDR3 DNA is TGTGCCACCAGCAGAGATCACGGGTATGAGCAGTTCTTC. It is translated as CATSRDHGYEQFF.

This clone has a handful of counts. This CDR3 reads CASSQSGGAHQPQHF. CDR3 bases: TGTGCCAGCAGCCAGTCAGGAGGGGCCCATCAGCCCCAGCATTTT. The V and J genes are TRBV4-2 and TRBJ1-5; a weak D match, TRBD1 (5 bases). Germline V lookup: CDR1 LGHNA, CDR2 YNFKEQ. CDR3 length equals 15 residues. The V and J ends lost 3 bases and 5 bases respectively, with 14 bases between them.

This chain joins TRBV5-1 and TRBJ2-2; D is ambiguous. Trimming pared 5 bases from V and 4 bases from J, leaving 12 bases between. Germline V gene lookup returns CDR1 SGHRS and CDR2 YFSETQ. CDR3 size: 14 residues. CDR3: CASRPSIATGELFF. The CDR3 region has the DNA TGCGCCAGCAGGCCAAGCATAGCCACCGGGGAGCTGTTTTTT.

The V gene is TRBV6-5, the J gene TRBJ1-2, with D perhaps matching TRBD1 (6 bases). This CDR3 comprises 13 residues. Trimming removed 4 bases from V and 7 bases from J, with 13 bases in between. Germline V lookup: CDR1 MNHEY, CDR2 SVGAGI. CDR3 region: CASSSRGGGGYTF. DNA for the CDR3: TGTGCCAGCAGTTCGCGGGGGGGCGGTGGCTACACCTTC.

The rearrangement links TRBV9 to TRBJ1-1; D call uncertain. The germline CDR1 and CDR2 sequences are SGDLS and YYNGEE. The CDR3 extends over 12 amino acids. The ends were cut back, 3 bases at V and 2 bases at J, with 5 bases in the middle. The CDR3 region has the DNA TGTGCCAGCAGCGACAGCAACACTGAAGCTTTCTTT. Amino acids: CASSDSNTEAFF.

V and J are TRBV7-9 and TRBJ2-5; D is unresolved. The germline CDR1 and CDR2 sequences are SEHNR and FQNEAQ (reference sequence). Trimming shortened V by 4 bases and J by 7 bases, and 13 bases separated the two germline ends. CDR3 length: 13 residues. The CDR3 sequence is CASSYPGMVTQYF. For the CDR3, the DNA is TGTGCCAGCAGCTATCCGGGTATGGTGACCCAGTACTTC.

The chain has TRBV7-9 and TRBJ2-7, with D unclear. The V end was cut by 2 bases, the J end by 3 bases, with 5 bases between. Germline V lookup: CDR1 SEHNR, CDR2 FQNEAQ (reference sequence). CDR3 length equals 12 residues. CDR3 protein: CASSLRSYEQYF. CDR3 nucleotide sequence: TGTGCCAGCAGCTTACGGAGCTACGAGCAGTACTTC. The full variable domain, its missing parts supplied by reference TRBV7-9 and TRBJ2-7, is DTGVSQNPRHKITKRGQNVTFRCDPISEHNRLYWYRQTLGQGPEFLTYFQNEAQLEKSRLLSDRFSAERPKGSFSTLEIQRTEQGDSAMYLCASSLRSYEQYFGPGTRLTVT.

CDR3 nucleotide sequence: TGTGCCTGGAACCATGACAGGGCAGAAAAACTGTTTTTT. It translates to CAWNHDRAEKLFF. The V call is TRBV30, the J call TRBJ1-4, with 7 bases fitting TRBD1. The CDR3 spans 13 residues. Germline V gene lookup returns CDR1 GTSNPN and CDR2 SVGIG (reference sequence). V lost 4 bases, J lost 8 bases, and 7 bases stayed unmatched.

V usage is TRBV5-4 and J usage is TRBJ2-1; TRBD2 matches 8 bases. The germline gives CDR1 SGHNT, CDR2 YYREEE (reference sequence). CDR3 size: 17 residues. V lost 4 bases to trimming and J lost 0 bases; unmatched junction nucleotides: 9. The CDR3 region has the DNA TGTGCCAGCAGCCCCGGGAGGGGCGAAGTCTCCTACAATGAGCAGTTCTTC. Amino acid sequence: CASSPGRGEVSYNEQFF.